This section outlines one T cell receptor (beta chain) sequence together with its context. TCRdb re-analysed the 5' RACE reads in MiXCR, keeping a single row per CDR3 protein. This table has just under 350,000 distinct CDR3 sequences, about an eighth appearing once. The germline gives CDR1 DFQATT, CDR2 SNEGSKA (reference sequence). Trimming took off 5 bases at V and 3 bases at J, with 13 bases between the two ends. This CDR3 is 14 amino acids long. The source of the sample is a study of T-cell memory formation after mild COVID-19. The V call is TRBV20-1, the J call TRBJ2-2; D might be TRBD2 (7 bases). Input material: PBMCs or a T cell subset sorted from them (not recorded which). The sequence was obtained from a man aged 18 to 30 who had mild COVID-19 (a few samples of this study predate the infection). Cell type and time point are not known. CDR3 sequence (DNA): TGCAGTGCTTCCAAGGGGGGGCACACCGGGGAGCTGTTTTTT. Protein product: CSASKGGHTGELFF.